Detailed here is one T cell receptor (beta chain). The target antigen is unknown. Trimming took 4 bases from V and 11 from J, leaving 17 bases between them. Germline V gene sequence: CDR1 MNHEY, CDR2 SVGAGI. CDR3 size: 13 residues. In the sorted-subset replicate PCRs, 200 ng DNA, 25,000 to 30,000 T cell genomes, was used. TCRdb's copy holds only in-frame clones and misses some; the assay was immunoSEQ multiplex PCR. Of approximately 2.5 million clones in the sample, over 85% were seen once. This specimen belongs to a study of shared clonotypes between healthy human individuals. Points from the study as a whole: The study found about 5% of naive CD4 clonotypes shared across several donors.

This clonotype was sampled from a man in his late teens or twenties in good health. The chain has TRBV6-5 and TRBJ1-1, with unresolved D. The material sequenced was naive CD4+ T cells sorted from blood. Subset specified: CD45RA+ positively selected. The CDR3 DNA sequence: TGTGCCAGCAGTTCCCCGACCCGGGATCGGGCTTTCTTT. As protein: CASSSPTRDRAFF.